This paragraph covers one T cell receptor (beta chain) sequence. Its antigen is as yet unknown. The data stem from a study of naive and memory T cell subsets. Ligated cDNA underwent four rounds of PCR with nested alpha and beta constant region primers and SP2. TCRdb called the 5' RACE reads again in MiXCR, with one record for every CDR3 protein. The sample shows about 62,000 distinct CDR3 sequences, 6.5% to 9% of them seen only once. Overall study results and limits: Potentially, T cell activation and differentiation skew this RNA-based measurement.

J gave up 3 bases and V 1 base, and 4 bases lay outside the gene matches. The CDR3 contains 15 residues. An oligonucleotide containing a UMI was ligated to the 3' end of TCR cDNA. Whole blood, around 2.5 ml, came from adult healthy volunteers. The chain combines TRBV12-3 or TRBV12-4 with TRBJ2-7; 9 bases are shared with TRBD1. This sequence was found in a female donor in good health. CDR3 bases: TGTGCCAGCAGTTTAGTGGGGACAGGGAGCTACGAGCAGTACTTC. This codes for CASSLVGTGSYEQYF.